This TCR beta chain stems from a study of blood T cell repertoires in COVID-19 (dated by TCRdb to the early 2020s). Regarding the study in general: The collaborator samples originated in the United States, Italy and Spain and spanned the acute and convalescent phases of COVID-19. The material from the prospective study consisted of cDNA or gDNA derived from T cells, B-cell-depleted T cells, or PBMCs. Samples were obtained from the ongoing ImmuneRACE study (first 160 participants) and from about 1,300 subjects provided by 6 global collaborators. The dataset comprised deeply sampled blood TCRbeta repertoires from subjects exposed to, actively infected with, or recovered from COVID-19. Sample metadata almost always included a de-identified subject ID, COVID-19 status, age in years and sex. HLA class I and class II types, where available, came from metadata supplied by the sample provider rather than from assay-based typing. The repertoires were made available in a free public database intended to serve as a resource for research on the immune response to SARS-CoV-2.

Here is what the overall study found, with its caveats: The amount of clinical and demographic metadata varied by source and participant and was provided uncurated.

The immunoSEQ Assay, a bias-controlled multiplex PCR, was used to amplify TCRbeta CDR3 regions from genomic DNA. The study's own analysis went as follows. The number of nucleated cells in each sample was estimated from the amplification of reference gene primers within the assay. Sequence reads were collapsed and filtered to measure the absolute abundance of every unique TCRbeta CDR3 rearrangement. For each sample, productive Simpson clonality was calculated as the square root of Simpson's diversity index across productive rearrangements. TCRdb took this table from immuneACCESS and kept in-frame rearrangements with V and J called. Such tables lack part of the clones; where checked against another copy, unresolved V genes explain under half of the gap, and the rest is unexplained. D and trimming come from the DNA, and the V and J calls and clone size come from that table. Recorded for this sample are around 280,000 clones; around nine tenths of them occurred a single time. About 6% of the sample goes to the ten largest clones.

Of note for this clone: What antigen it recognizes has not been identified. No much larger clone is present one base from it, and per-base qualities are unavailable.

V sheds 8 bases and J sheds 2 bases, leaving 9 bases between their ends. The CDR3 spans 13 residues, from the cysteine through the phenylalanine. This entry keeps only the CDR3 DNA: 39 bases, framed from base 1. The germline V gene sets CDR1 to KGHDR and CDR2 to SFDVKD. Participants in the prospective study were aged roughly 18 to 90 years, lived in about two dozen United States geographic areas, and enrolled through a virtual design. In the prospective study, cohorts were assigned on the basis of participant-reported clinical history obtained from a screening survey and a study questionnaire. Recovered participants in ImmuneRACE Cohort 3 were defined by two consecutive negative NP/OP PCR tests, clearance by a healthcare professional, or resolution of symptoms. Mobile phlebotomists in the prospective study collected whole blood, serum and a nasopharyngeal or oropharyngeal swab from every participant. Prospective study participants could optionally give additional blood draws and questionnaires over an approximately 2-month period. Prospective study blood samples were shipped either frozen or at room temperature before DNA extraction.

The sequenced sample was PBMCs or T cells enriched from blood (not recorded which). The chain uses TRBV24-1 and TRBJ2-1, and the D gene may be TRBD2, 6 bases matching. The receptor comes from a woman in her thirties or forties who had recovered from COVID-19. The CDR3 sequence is CATTSGPYNEQFF. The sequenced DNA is TGTGCCACCACCAGCGGGCCCTACAATGAGCAGTTCTTC.